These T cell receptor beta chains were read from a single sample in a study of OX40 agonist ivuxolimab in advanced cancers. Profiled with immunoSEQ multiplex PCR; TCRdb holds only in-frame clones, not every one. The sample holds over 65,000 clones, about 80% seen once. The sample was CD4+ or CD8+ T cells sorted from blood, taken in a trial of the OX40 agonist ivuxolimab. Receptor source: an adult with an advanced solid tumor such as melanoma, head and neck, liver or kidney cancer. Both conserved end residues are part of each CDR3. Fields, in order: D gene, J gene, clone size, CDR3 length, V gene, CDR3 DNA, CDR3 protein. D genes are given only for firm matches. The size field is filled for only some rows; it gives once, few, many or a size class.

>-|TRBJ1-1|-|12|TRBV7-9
TGTGCCAGCAGCCTCAGGGAAACTGAAGCTTTCTTT
CASSLRETEAFF
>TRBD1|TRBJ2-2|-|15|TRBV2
TGTGCCAGCAACAGGGGTTCAAAGAACACCGGGGAGCTGTTTTTT
CASNRGSKNTGELFF
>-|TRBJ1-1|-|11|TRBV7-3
TGTGCCAGCAGTAGGCAGGGTCAAGCTTTCTTT
CASSRQGQAFF
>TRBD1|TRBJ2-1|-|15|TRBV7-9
TGTGCCAGCAGCTTAGCTGGACAGGGAAAGAATGAGCAGTTCTTC
CASSLAGQGKNEQFF
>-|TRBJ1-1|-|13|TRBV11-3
TGTGCCAGCAGCCAGGACAGGAACACTGAAGCTTTCTTT
CASSQDRNTEAFF
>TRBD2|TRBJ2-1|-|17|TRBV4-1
TGCGCCAGCAGCCAAGAAACCGGGACTAGCGACTACAATGAGCAGTTCTTC
CASSQETGTSDYNEQFF
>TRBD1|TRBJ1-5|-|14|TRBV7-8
TGTGCCAGCAGCCCGGACAGGGGGGATCAGCCCCAGCATTTT
CASSPDRGDQPQHF
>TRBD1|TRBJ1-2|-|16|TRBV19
TGTGCCAGTAAGGGGAGGACAGGCGTGTCTAACTATGGCTACACCTTC
CASKGRTGVSNYGYTF
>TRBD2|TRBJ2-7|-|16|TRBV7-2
TGTGCCAGCAGCTTAGCGGGGACTACGAGCCTCTACGAGCAGTACTTC
CASSLAGTTSLYEQYF
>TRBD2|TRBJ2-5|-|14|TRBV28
TGTGCCAGCACGCGCGGGGGGCGGAAAGAGACCCAGTACTTC
CASTRGGRKETQYF
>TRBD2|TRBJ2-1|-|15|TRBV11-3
TGTGCCAGCAGCTTAGAGACTAGCGTATACAATGAGCAGTTCTTC
CASSLETSVYNEQFF
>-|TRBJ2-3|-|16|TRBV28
TGTGCCAGCACTTCGCGGTCGGCAGGTTGGGCAGATACGCAGTATTTT
CASTSRSAGWADTQYF
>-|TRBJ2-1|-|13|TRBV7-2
TGTGCCAGCAGCCTAAGACCGGTCATTGAGCAGTTCTTC
CASSLRPVIEQFF
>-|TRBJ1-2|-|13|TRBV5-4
TGTGCCAGCAGCTTGACAGGCATTTATGGCTACACCTTC
CASSLTGIYGYTF
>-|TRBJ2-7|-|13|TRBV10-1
TGCGCCAGCAGTGAATATGCGGGGAGCGAGCAGTACTTC
CASSEYAGSEQYF
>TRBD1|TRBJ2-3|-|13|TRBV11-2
TGTGCCAGCAGCTTAGCCAGGGGGGATACGCAGTATTTT
CASSLARGDTQYF
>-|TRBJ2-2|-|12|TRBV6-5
TGTGCCAGCAGTTACGGGGCCGGGGAGCTGTTTTTT
CASSYGAGELFF
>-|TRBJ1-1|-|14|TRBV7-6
TGTGCCAGCAGCTTAATTCAGGGAAGTACTGAAGCTTTCTTT
CASSLIQGSTEAFF
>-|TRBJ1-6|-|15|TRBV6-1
TGTGCCATTCCCGGTAGGGAATCCTATAATTCACCCCTCCACTTT
CAIPGRESYNSPLHF
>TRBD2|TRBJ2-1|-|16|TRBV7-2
TGTGCCAGCAGCTTTGCCGGGACTAGCAGTTACAATGAGCAGTTCTTC
CASSFAGTSSYNEQFF
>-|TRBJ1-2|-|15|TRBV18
TGTGCCAGCTCACCACCGACAGCTCAAGCCTATGGCTACACCTTC
CASSPPTAQAYGYTF
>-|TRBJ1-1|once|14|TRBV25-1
TGTGCCAGCAGTGAATATAAAGGGGCGACTGAAGCTTTCTTT
CASSEYKGATEAFF
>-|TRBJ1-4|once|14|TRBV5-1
TGCGCCAGCTCCTCCGGGGGGCCGAAGGAAAAACTGTTTTTT
CASSSGGPKEKLFF
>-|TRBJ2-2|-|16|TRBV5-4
TGTGCCAGCAGCTTAGGGGGTCGGGGGTACACCGGGGAGCTGTTTTTT
CASSLGGRGYTGELFF
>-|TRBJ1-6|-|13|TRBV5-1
TGCGCCAGCACCACCCAGTATGGCTCACCCCTCCACTTT
CASTTQYGSPLHF
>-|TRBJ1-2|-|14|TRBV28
TGTGCCAGCAGTTTACTCGGGGTTAACTATGGCTACACCTTC
CASSLLGVNYGYTF
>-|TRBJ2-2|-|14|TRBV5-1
TGCGCCAGCAGCTTGGCCTCAAATACTAGGGAGCTGTTTTTT
CASSLASNTRELFF
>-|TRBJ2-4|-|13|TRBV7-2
TGTGCCAGCAGCTTAGGAAGCCAAAACATTCAGTACTTC
CASSLGSQNIQYF
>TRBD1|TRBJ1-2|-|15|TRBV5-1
TGCGCCAGCAGTACAGGGGCTTGGGGTAACTATGGCTACACCTTC
CASSTGAWGNYGYTF
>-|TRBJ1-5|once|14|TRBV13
TGTGCCAGCCGGGACGCAGGGAACAATCAGCCCCAGCATTTT
CASRDAGNNQPQHF
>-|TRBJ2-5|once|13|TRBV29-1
TGCAGCGTTCTAGTCGGGGGTGGAGAGACCCAGTACTTC
CSVLVGGGETQYF
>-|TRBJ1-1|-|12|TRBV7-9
TGTGCCAGCAGCCCATCATCGCCTGAAGCTTTCTTT
CASSPSSPEAFF
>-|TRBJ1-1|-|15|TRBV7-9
TGTGCCAGCAGCATACTCGGGGGGCGATCGACTGAAGCTTTCTTT
CASSILGGRSTEAFF
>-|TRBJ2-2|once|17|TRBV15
TGTGCCACCAGCAGAGGTTATGGGAACCCGGCGGGTGGGGAGCTGTTTTTT
CATSRGYGNPAGGELFF
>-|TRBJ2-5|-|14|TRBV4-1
TGCGCCAGCAGCCGAGGACTGCCAAAAGAGACCCAGTACTTC
CASSRGLPKETQYF
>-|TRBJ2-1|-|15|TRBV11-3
TGTGCCAGCAGCTTCTCAGGGGGAGGGTACAATGAGCAGTTCTTC
CASSFSGGGYNEQFF
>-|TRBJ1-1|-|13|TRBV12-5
TGTGCTAGTGGACCGGGGGGGAACACTGAAGCTTTCTTT
CASGPGGNTEAFF
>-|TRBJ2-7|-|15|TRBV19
TGTGCCAGTAGTATCGTGTTGGGCAGGGGCTACGAGCAGTACTTC
CASSIVLGRGYEQYF
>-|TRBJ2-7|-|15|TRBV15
TGTGCCACCAGCAGAGAAATAGTGGGCAACGACGAGCAGTACTTC
CATSREIVGNDEQYF
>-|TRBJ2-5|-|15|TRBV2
TGTGCCAGCACCGTCGAGTGGGCCCCTGGGGAGACCCAGTACTTC
CASTVEWAPGETQYF
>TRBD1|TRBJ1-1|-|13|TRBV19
TGTGCCACCAACCGGGACAGGGGCACTGAAGCTTTCTTT
CATNRDRGTEAFF
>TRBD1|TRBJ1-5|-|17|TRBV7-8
TGTGCCAGCAGCCGTGCAGTCTCCGGGACAGGGGGTCAGCCCCAGCATTTT
CASSRAVSGTGGQPQHF
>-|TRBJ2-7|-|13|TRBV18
TGTGCCAGCTCACCGGGCAGCGACTACGAGCAGTACTTC
CASSPGSDYEQYF
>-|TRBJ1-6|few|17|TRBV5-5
TGTGCCAGCAGCCCCGTGCAGGGAAGAGCTGGAAATTCACCCCTCCACTTT
CASSPVQGRAGNSPLHF
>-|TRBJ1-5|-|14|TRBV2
TGTGCCAGCAGCCATGGGACTTACAATCAGCCCCAGCATTTT
CASSHGTYNQPQHF
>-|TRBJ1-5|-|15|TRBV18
TGTGCCAGCTCACCACAGGCGGATCCTAATCAGCCCCAGCATTTT
CASSPQADPNQPQHF
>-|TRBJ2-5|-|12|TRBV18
TGTGCCAGCTCAAAAACGGGGGAGACCCAGTACTTC
CASSKTGETQYF
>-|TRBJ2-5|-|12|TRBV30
TGTGCCTGGAGTGGGGGTGGTGGGTCCCAGTACTTC
CAWSGGGGSQYF
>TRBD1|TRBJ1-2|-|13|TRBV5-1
TGCGCCAGCAGCCTGGGACAGTCTTTTGGCTACACCTTC
CASSLGQSFGYTF
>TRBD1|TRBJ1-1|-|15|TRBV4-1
TGCGCCAGCAGCCACCCGGGACAGGGGAACACTGAAGCTTTCTTT
CASSHPGQGNTEAFF
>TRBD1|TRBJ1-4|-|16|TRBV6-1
TGTGCCAGCAGTGCGGAGGACAGGTCCGTTGGTGAAAAACTGTTTTTT
CASSAEDRSVGEKLFF
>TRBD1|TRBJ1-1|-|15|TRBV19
TGTGCCAGTAGAGGACAGGGGGCGCGAGACACTGAAGCTTTCTTT
CASRGQGARDTEAFF